This T cell receptor (beta chain) derives from a study of blood T cell repertoires in COVID-19. Across the study: Acute and convalescent COVID-19 samples came from the United States, Italy and Spain. Sample material is recorded as cDNA or gDNA derived from T cells, B-cell-depleted T cells, or PBMCs.

Followed over time, Seattle patients had been enrolled while infection was active. Authors' analysis steps: It was from reference gene primer amplification that nucleated cell counts were estimated. The table came from immunoSEQ multiplex PCR; TCRdb's copy has only in-frame clones and leaves some out. V, J and clone size are those of that table, while D and trimming were read from the DNA. In the table there are some 250,000 clones, around 81% of which are singletons. Germline V gives CDR1 MNHEY, CDR2 SVGAGI. Trimming removed 7 bases from V and 5 bases from J, with 20 bases in between. The CDR3 extends over 15 amino acids.

This receptor was identified in a woman older than 75 with COVID-19, enrolled during active disease. The source material was peripheral blood. This sequence joins TRBV6-5 and TRBJ1-1, with a weak D call TRBD1 (6 bases). CDR3 amino acids: CASTRLGQSETEAFF. In nucleotides, the CDR3 is TGTGCCAGCACGAGGTTAGGACAGTCGGAGACTGAAGCTTTCTTT.